The entry that follows covers one TCR beta chain sequence. Sequencing was performed with immunoSEQ multiplex PCR; in TCRdb, only in-frame clones are kept and a portion is missing. Of about 130,000 clones in the sample, more than 70% were seen once. Germline loops: CDR1 DFQATT, CDR2 SNEGSKA (reference sequence). The CDR3 is 15 amino acids. V lost 3 bases and J lost 1; bases outside the gene matches: 6. The data derive from a study of control samples from healthy donors and cancer patients. The sample was blood. The V call is TRBV20-1, the J call TRBJ2-3, with 8 bases that match TRBD1. This clonotype was sampled from a man aged 45 to 65 in good health. The CDR3 is CSASQGAFRTDTQYF. Here the CDR3 DNA reads TGCAGTGCTAGTCAGGGGGCCTTTCGCACAGATACGCAGTATTTT.